A single TCR beta chain is shown here with its context. Germline loops: CDR1 SEHNR, CDR2 FQNEAQ (reference sequence). CDR3 length equals 13 residues. The V and J ends lost 8 bases and 7 bases, in that order; junction bases with no gene match: 8. This specimen belongs to a study of T cell changes during pregnancy in multiple sclerosis. Assay: immunoSEQ multiplex PCR; the TCRdb copy retains only in-frame clones and omits some. This table has tens of thousands of clones, 90% to 95% appearing once. Sequenced material: CD4+ T cells from peripheral blood mononuclear cells, taken in the second trimester of pregnancy. This sequence joins TRBV7-9 and TRBJ2-7; 10 bases map to TRBD1. The TCR sequence derives from a female donor with multiple sclerosis, enrolled in a pregnancy study. The DNA for the CDR3 is TGTGCCAGCCGACGGACAGGGGGACGTGAGCAGTACTTC. Its translation is CASRRTGGREQYF. Using reference TRBV7-9 and TRBJ2-7 for the parts outside the CDR3, the full variable domain is DTGVSQNPRHKITKRGQNVTFRCDPISEHNRLYWYRQTLGQGPEFLTYFQNEAQLEKSRLLSDRFSAERPKGSFSTLEIQRTEQGDSAMYLCASRRTGGREQYFGPGTRLTVT.